This T cell receptor beta chain emerged from a study of T-cell memory formation after mild COVID-19. Overall study context: Clusters of TCRs were largely donor specific.

The CDR3 spans 14 residues. Trimming removed 3 bases from V and 4 bases from J, with 11 bases in between. Germline CDR1 and CDR2: SGHNT and YYREEE (reference sequence). Each CDR3 protein is one row after TCRdb ran MiXCR on the 5' RACE reads. Of approximately 290,000 distinct CDR3 sequences listed, less than 20% are singletons. Study-wide results and caveats: Pre-infection memory held some responding clones, suggesting pre-existing cross-reactive T cells responded. Balance between CD4 and CD8 was seen in clones contracting day 15 to 85, and a CD4+ lean was seen in later expanders. Those CD4+ clones that contracted were mainly in CM and EM (CD8+ ones in EMRA).

Concerning this clonotype: Its antigen is undetermined.

Sequencing input: PBMCs or a T cell subset sorted from them (not recorded which). This receptor was taken from a man aged 18 to 29 who had mild COVID-19 (a few samples of this study predate the infection). Cell type and time point are not known. V and J are TRBV5-4 and TRBJ1-3; D uncertain. CDR3 residues: CASSYLGTGNTIYF. In DNA form, the CDR3 reads TGTGCCAGCAGCTACCTTGGAACCGGAAACACCATATATTTT.